The source of this T cell receptor (beta chain) is a study of CD8 T cells in Susac syndrome. V shed 3 bases and J shed 4 bases, with 9 bases lying between them. This CDR3 region has 14 residues. The germline gives CDR1 SEHNR, CDR2 FQNEAQ (reference sequence). Reverse transcription of roughly 0.5 to 1 ug RNA was carried out with random hexamers. From the immunoSEQ multiplex PCR reads, TCRdb called clonotypes with MiXCR, one entry per CDR3 protein. Counted here are 250,000 to 300,000 distinct CDR3 sequences, 75% to 90% occurring once; the ten biggest clones make up around 0.18%. The sample consisted of CD8+ T cells from PBMCs. The chain couples TRBV7-9 to TRBJ1-4, with D maybe TRBD1 (5 bases). The TCR comes from a human donor with multiple sclerosis. The CDR3 here is CASSFEGHNEKLFF. In DNA form, the CDR3 reads TGTGCCAGCAGCTTCGAGGGGCATAATGAAAAACTGTTTTTT.